This TCR beta chain was obtained from a study of T cell responses to AZD1222 COVID-19 vaccine. Overall study results and limits: Females outnumbered males among donors, who were mostly white British; clonal diversity was possibly underestimated. Two AZD1222 doses significantly raised spike-specific TCR breadth and depth over controls. CD4 TCRs linked to vaccination spanned spike, dominating at 160-218 and 743-854. As reported, nearly half of all spike-specific TCRs target variant regions that are unmutated.

With regard to this clone: Its antigen is unidentified.

Using immunoSEQ multiplex PCR, the repertoire was profiled, and TCRdb retains in-frame clones only, with some absent. The repertoire holds approximately 220,000 clones, with 85% to 95% as singletons. Unmatched junction bases numbered 14, after V lost 1 base and J lost 7 bases. This CDR3 has 17 residues. The germline V gene has CDR1 KGHDR and CDR2 SFDVKD. The receptor was isolated from an adult in good health. The input for sequencing was peripheral blood, taken on day 0 of MenACWY control vaccination. The chain recombines TRBV24-1 with TRBJ1-1, with 7 bases fitting TRBD1. CDR3 sequence: CATSDFELQDRPDEAFF. As DNA, the CDR3 is TGTGCCACCAGTGATTTCGAGTTGCAGGACAGGCCGGATGAAGCTTTCTTT.